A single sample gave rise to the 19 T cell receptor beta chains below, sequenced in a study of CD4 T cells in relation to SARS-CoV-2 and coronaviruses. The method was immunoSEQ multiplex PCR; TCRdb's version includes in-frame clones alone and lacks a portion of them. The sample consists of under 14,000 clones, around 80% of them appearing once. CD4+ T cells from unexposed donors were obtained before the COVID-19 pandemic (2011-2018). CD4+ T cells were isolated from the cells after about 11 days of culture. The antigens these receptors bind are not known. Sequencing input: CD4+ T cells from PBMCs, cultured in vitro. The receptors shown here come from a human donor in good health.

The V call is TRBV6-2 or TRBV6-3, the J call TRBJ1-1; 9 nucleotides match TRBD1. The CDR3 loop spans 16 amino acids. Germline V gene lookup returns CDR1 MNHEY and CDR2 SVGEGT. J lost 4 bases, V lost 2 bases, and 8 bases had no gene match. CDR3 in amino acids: CASSYPYRGQSTEAFF. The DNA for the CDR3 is TGTGCCAGCAGTTACCCCTACAGGGGGCAAAGCACTGAAGCTTTCTTT.

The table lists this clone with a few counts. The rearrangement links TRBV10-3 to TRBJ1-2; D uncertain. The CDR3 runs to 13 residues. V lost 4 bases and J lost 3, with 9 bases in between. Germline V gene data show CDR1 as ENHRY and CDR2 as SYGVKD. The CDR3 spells CAISVRVYYGYTF. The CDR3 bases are TGTGCCATCAGTGTGAGGGTCTACTATGGCTACACCTTC.

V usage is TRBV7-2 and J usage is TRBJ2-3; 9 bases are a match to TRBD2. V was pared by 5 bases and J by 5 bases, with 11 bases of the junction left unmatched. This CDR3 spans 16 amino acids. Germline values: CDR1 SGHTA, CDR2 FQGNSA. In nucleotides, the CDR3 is TGTGCCAGCAGCCTCCGGGGGCGGGGGGGCGTAGATACGCAGTATTTT. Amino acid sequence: CASSLRGRGGVDTQYF.

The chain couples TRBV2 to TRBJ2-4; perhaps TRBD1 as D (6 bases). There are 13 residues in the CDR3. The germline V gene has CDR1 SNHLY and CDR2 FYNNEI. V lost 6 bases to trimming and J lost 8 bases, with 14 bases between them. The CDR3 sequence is CASRYPGHDIQYF. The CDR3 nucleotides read TGTGCCAGCAGGTACCCGGGACATGACATTCAGTACTTC.

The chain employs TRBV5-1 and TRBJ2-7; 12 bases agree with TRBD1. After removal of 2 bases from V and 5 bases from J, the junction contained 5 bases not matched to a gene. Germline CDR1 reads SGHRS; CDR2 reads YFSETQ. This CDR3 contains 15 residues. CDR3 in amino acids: CASSFGTGGYNEQYF. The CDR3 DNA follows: TGCGCCAGCAGCTTCGGGACAGGGGGCTATAACGAGCAGTACTTC.

The CDR3 reads CASSQTGERQPQHF. Here the CDR3 DNA reads TGTGCCAGCAGTCAAACAGGAGAGAGGCAGCCCCAGCATTTT. The chain joins TRBV2 to TRBJ1-5, with a tentative D call TRBD1 (5 bases). CDR3 size: 14 residues. V was cut by 5 bases and J by 7 bases, with 15 bases left in between. The germline gives CDR1 SNHLY, CDR2 FYNNEI.

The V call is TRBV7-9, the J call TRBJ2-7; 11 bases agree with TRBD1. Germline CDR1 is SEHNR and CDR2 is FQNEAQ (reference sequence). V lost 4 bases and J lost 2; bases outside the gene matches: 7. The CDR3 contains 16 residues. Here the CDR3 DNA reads TGTGCCAGCAGCTCTCTGGGGGGACAGGGGGCCTACGAGCAGTACTTC. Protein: CASSSLGGQGAYEQYF.

The CDR3 protein is CASSLGGERRDFGTDTQYF. Here the CDR3 DNA reads TGTGCCAGCAGCCTGGGGGGAGAACGCAGGGATTTTGGCACAGATACGCAGTATTTT. The gene calls are TRBV5-4 and TRBJ2-3; possible D gene TRBD2, 6 bases. The CDR3 covers 19 residues. From germline, CDR1 is SGHNT and CDR2 YYREEE (reference sequence). Trimming shortened V by 4 bases and J by 1 base, and 25 bases separated the two germline ends.

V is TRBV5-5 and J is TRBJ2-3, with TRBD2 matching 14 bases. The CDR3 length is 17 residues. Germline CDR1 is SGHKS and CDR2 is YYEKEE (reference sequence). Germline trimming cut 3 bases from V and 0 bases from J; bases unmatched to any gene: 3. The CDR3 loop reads CASSSGLAGGSTDTQYF. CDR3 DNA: TGTGCCAGCAGCTCAGGACTAGCGGGGGGTAGCACAGATACGCAGTATTTT. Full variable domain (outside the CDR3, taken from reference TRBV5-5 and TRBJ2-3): DAGVTQSPTHLIKTRGQQVTLRCSPISGHKSVSWYQQVLGQGPQFIFQYYEKEERGRGNFPDRFSARQFPNYSSELNVNALLLGDSALYLCASSSGLAGGSTDTQYFGPGTRLTVL.

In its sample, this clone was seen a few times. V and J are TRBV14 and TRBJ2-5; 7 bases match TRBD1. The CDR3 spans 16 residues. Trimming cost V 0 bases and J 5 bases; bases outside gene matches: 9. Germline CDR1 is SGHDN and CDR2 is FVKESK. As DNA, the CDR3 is TGTGCCAGCAGCCAAGACCCCCTCAGGGGGTGGGAGACCCAGTACTTC. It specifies CASSQDPLRGWETQYF.

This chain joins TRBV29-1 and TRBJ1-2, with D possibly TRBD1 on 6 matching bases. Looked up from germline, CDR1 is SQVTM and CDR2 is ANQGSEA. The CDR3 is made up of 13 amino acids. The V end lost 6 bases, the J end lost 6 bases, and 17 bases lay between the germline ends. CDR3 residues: CSVRGGFSDGYTF. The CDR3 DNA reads TGCAGCGTCCGAGGGGGGTTCTCGGATGGCTACACCTTC.

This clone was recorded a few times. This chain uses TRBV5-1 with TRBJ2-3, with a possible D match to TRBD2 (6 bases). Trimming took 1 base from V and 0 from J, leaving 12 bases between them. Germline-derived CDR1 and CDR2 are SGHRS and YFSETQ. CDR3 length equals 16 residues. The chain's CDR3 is CASSLNEAGSTDTQYF. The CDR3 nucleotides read TGCGCCAGCAGCTTGAATGAGGCGGGAAGCACAGATACGCAGTATTTT. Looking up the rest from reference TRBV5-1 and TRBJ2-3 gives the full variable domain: KAGVTQTPRYLIKTRGQQVTLSCSPISGHRSVSWYQQTPGQGLQFLFEYFSETQRNKGNFPGRFSGRQFSNSRSEMNVSTLELGDSALYLCASSLNEAGSTDTQYFGPGTRLTVL.

As DNA, the CDR3 is TGTGCCAGCAGCTTAAAGAGGCAGGGGGCGGTTTCGTATAAGGATGGCTACACCTTC. This sequence encodes CASSLKRQGAVSYKDGYTF. This chain joins TRBV11-2 and TRBJ1-2, with 8 nucleotides matching TRBD1. The CDR3 runs to 19 residues. V trimming: 2 bases; J trimming: 6 bases; junction bases outside the gene matches: 20. Germline V lookup: CDR1 SGHAT, CDR2 FQNNGV.

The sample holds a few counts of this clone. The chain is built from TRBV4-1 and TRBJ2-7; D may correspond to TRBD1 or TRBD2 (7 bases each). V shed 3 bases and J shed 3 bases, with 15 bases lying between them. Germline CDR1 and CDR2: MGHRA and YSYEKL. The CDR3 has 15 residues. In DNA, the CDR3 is TGCGCCAGCAGCCAGCCTCAGGGGGGGAGCTACGAGCAGTACTTC. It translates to CASSQPQGGSYEQYF.

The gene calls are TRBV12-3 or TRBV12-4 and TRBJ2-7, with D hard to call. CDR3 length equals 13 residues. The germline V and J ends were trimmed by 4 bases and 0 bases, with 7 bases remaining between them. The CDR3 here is CASSSALSYEQYF. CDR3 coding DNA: TGTGCCAGCAGTTCCGCCCTCTCCTACGAGCAGTACTTC.

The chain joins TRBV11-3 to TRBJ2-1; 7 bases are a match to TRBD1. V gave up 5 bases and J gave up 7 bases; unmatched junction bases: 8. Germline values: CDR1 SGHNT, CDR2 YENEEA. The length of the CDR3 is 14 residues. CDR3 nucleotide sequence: TGTGCCAGCAGCCTCCAGACAGGGACGAATGAGCAGTTCTTC. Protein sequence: CASSLQTGTNEQFF.

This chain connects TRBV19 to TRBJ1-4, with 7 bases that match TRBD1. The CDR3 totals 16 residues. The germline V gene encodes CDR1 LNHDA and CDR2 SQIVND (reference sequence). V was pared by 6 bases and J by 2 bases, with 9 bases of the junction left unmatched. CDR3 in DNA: TGTGCCAGTAGCAGCTTAGGGGGCGGTACTAATGAAAAACTGTTTTTT. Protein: CASSSLGGGTNEKLFF.

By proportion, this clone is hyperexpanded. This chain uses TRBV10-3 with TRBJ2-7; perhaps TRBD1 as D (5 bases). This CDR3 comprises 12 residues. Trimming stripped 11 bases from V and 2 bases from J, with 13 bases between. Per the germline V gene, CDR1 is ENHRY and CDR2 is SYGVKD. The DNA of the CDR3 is TGTGCCGTGCAGGGAACTCCCTACGAGCAGTACTTC. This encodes CAVQGTPYEQYF.

CDR3 sequence reads: CASSLRAPSGSYNEQFF. Written as DNA, the CDR3 is TGTGCCAGCAGCTTACGTGCCCCTAGCGGGAGCTACAATGAGCAGTTCTTC. The V and J genes are TRBV7-3 and TRBJ2-1; 10 positions match TRBD2. The ends lost 2 bases at V and 3 bases at J; junction bases unmatched: 7. Germline V lookup: CDR1 SGHTA, CDR2 FQGTGA. The CDR3 is 17 amino acids.